This TCR beta chain stems from a study of blood T cell repertoires in COVID-19. At the level of the study: Researchers got acute and convalescent COVID-19 samples from the United States, Italy and Spain. T cells, B-cell-depleted T cells, or PBMCs provided the cDNA or gDNA that served as material.

Original methodology: Reference gene primer amplification gave nucleated cell count estimates. Here immunoSEQ multiplex PCR was the method, and the copy in TCRdb shows in-frame clones only, minus some. V and J calls and clone size come straight from that table; D and trimming were deduced from the DNA. The sample shows 120,000 to 150,000 clones, roughly four fifths of them seen only once. V lost 3 bases and J lost 9; bases outside the gene matches: 6. Per the germline V gene, CDR1 is SGHRS and CDR2 is YFSETQ. The CDR3 is made up of 14 amino acids. This sequence joins TRBV5-1 and TRBJ1-6; 7 bases agree with TRBD1. Sequences were obtained from peripheral blood. This sequence was found in a human donor in a cohort sampled during active COVID-19. CDR3 loop: CASSSRTGGSPLHF. DNA for the CDR3: TGCGCCAGCAGCTCCAGGACAGGCGGTTCACCCCTCCACTTT.